The 20 T cell receptor beta chains below were found in one sample sequenced in a study of shared clonotypes between healthy human individuals. Measured with immunoSEQ multiplex PCR; TCRdb has only the in-frame clones, and not every one. The data show fewer than 850,000 clones, less than 95% seen once. Sequenced material: memory CD8+ T cells from PBMCs. Subset given: CD45RO+ cells pooled with CCR7-negative TemRA cells. Receptors originate from a man aged 18 to 30 in good health. Some clones in this sample may be carry-over from other donors' samples.

This clone was seen only a few times. V gene TRBV30 combines with J gene TRBJ1-1; D may be TRBD1 (5 bases). CDR3 size: 15 residues. Germline-derived CDR1 and CDR2 are GTSNPN and SVGIG (reference sequence). Trimming left V 0 bases short and J 0 bases short, with 11 bases between. The CDR3 region is CAWSVRRQMNTEAFF. CDR3 nucleotides: TGTGCCTGGAGTGTACGTCGACAGATGAACACTGAAGCTTTCTTT.

For the CDR3, the DNA is TGTGCCAGCAGTTTATTGAGCAGGGGGGAGACCCAGTACTTC. Translated: CASSLLSRGETQYF. V and J are TRBV27 and TRBJ2-5, with TRBD1 identical over 7 bases. J was trimmed by 5 bases and V by 1 base; bases with no gene match: 4. Germline values: CDR1 MNHEY, CDR2 SMNVEV (reference sequence). This CDR3 comprises 14 residues.

The V call is TRBV27, the J call TRBJ2-5; 9 positions agree with TRBD2. The J call may be in error: the DNA end matches TRBJ2-7 better. Germline-derived CDR1 and CDR2 are MNHEY and SMNVEV (reference sequence). This CDR3 region has 16 residues. This chain's CDR3 is CASSSPVLAGFYEQYF. Written as DNA, the CDR3 is TGTGCCAGCAGTTCCCCGGTGCTAGCGGGGTTCTACGAGCAGTACTTC.

This clone was counted a single time. The chain couples TRBV29-1 to TRBJ2-1; TRBD2 matches at 7 bases. Trimming cost V 6 bases and J 4 bases; bases outside gene matches: 3. The germline V gene encodes CDR1 SQVTM and CDR2 ANQGSEA. The CDR3 loop spans 12 amino acids. The CDR3 nucleotides are TGCAGCGTACCTAGCGGTTACAATGAGCAGTTCTTC. Translating gives CSVPSGYNEQFF.

The chain combines TRBV11-2 with TRBJ1-2; no clear D gene. The CDR3 spans 12 residues. The V gene's germline CDR1 is SGHAT and CDR2 FQNNGV. Trimming left V 5 bases short and J 7 bases short, with 11 bases between. The CDR3 sequence: CASSPSGGGYTF. In DNA, the CDR3 is TGTGCCAGCAGCCCCTCGGGAGGTGGCTACACCTTC.

This clone was found a few times. The chain combines TRBV7-7 with TRBJ1-1; D not certain. Germline CDR1 reads SSHAT; CDR2 reads FNYEAQ (reference sequence). This CDR3 is 11 amino acids long. V was trimmed by 6 bases and J by 7 bases, leaving 9 bases between them. CDR3 residues: CASSSGVEAFF. The CDR3 DNA follows: TGTGCCAGCAGTTCCGGGGTTGAAGCTTTCTTT.

This sequence joins TRBV7-9 and TRBJ2-7; D unresolved. This CDR3 comprises 12 residues. The ends were cut back, 4 bases at V and 3 bases at J, with 7 bases in the middle. Germline V CDR1 and CDR2: SEHNR, FQNEAQ (reference sequence). CDR3: CASSSVFYEQYF. CDR3 sequence (DNA): TGTGCCAGCAGCTCAGTCTTCTACGAGCAGTACTTC. Combining the CDR3 with reference TRBV7-9 and TRBJ2-7 gives the whole variable domain DTGVSQNPRHKITKRGQNVTFRCDPISEHNRLYWYRQTLGQGPEFLTYFQNEAQLEKSRLLSDRFSAERPKGSFSTLEIQRTEQGDSAMYLCASSSVFYEQYFGPGTRLTVT.

The J gene is TRBJ1-5, the V gene TRBV19, with D hard to call. CDR1 and CDR2 from the germline V gene are LNHDA and SQIVND (reference sequence). Trimming cost V 2 bases and J 1 base, with 9 bases left between them. The CDR3 loop spans 15 amino acids. The CDR3 DNA sequence: TGTGCCAGTAGTATATCCCAGAACAGCAATCAGCCCCAGCATTTT. Translating gives CASSISQNSNQPQHF.

The rearrangement joins TRBV13 to TRBJ1-1; D gene unclear. Germline loops: CDR1 PRHDT, CDR2 FYEKMQ (reference sequence). The V end lost 2 bases, the J end lost 0 bases, and 4 bases lay between the germline ends. The CDR3 has 13 amino acids. CDR3 protein: CASSLRMNTEAFF. The CDR3 coding sequence is TGTGCCAGCAGCTTAAGGATGAACACTGAAGCTTTCTTT.

This sequence joins TRBV13 and TRBJ2-5; the D is unclear. V was pared by 8 bases and J by 0 bases, with 10 bases between. CDR3 length: 13 residues. The V gene's germline CDR1 is PRHDT and CDR2 FYEKMQ (reference sequence). The CDR3 reads CASGPRYQETQYF. In nucleotides, the CDR3 is TGTGCCAGCGGCCCCAGGTACCAAGAGACCCAGTACTTC.

V is TRBV9 and J is TRBJ2-5; D perhaps matches TRBD2 (6 bases). CDR1 is SGDLS, CDR2 YYNGEE, per germline. The CDR3 is 14 residues long. The ends were cut back, 6 bases at V and 3 bases at J, with 15 bases in the middle. CDR3 in amino acids: CASNPRGTEETQYF. The CDR3 nucleotides are TGTGCCAGCAACCCCCGGGGGACGGAAGAGACCCAGTACTTC. The full variable domain, completed using reference TRBV9 and TRBJ2-5, is DSGVTQTPKHLITATGQRVTLRCSPRSGDLSVYWYQQSLDQGLQFLIQYYNGEERAKGNILERFSAQQFPDLHSELNLSSLELGDSALYFCASNPRGTEETQYFGPGTRLLVL.

V and J are TRBV18 and TRBJ1-2; D is undetermined. CDR1 is KGHSH and CDR2 is LQKENI in the germline V gene. The CDR3 covers 12 residues. With 1 base removed from V and 6 bases from J, the gap between germline ends came to 6 bases. This CDR3 is CASSPRADGYTF. CDR3 coding DNA: TGTGCCAGCTCACCACGTGCAGATGGCTACACCTTC.

The chain couples TRBV7-2 to TRBJ2-7, with D possibly TRBD2 on 6 matching bases. CDR1 is SGHTA, CDR2 FQGNSA, per germline. CDR3 length: 13 amino acids. V was clipped by 10 bases and J by 0 bases, with 13 bases between them. DNA of the CDR3: TGTGCCATTAGGACCGGGGGCTCCTACGAGCAGTACTTC. Translated, it gives CAIRTGGSYEQYF.

V is TRBV7-6 and J is TRBJ2-2; tentatively, D is TRBD2 (9 bases). This CDR3 comprises 20 residues. Trimming took off 2 bases at V and 4 bases at J, with 26 bases between the two ends. Germline CDR1 is SGHVS and CDR2 is FNYEAQ. CDR3 nucleotides: TGTGCCAGCAGCTTACCTACAGGGGGTTCTACTAGCGGGCTCACCGGGGAGCTGTTTTTT. It translates to CASSLPTGGSTSGLTGELFF.

This clone appeared once. The gene calls are TRBV9 and TRBJ2-7; no definite D call. This CDR3 has 14 residues. Germline loops: CDR1 SGDLS, CDR2 YYNGEE. V was clipped by 4 bases and J by 1 base, with 12 bases between them. CDR3 sequence (DNA): TGTGCCAGCAGCCCAGCATTGGGGTCCTACGAGCAGTACTTC. Translation gives CASSPALGSYEQYF.

The chain combines TRBV6-1 with TRBJ2-1, with TRBD2 matching over 9 bases. V was pared by 6 bases and J by 2 bases, with 5 bases of the junction left unmatched. CDR1 is MNHNS, CDR2 SASEGT, per germline. The CDR3 is 15 amino acids. CDR3 bases: TGTGCCAGCAGCCCGGGACTAGCCCCCTACAATGAGCAGTTCTTC. It is translated as CASSPGLAPYNEQFF.

V usage is TRBV5-8 and J usage is TRBJ1-3, with TRBD1 matching over 7 bases. The CDR3 runs to 14 residues. The ends lost 2 bases at V and 4 bases at J; junction bases unmatched: 3. Germline V gives CDR1 SGHTS, CDR2 YDEGEE. CDR3 sequence reads: CASSFPGQGNTIYF. CDR3 nucleotide sequence: TGTGCCAGCAGCTTTCCGGGACAGGGAAACACCATATATTTT. Drawing the rest from reference TRBV5-8 and TRBJ1-3, the complete variable domain is EAGVTQSPTHLIKTRGQQATLRCSPISGHTSVYWYQQALGLGLQFLLWYDEGEERNRGNFPPRFSGRQFPNYSSELNVNALELEDSALYLCASSFPGQGNTIYFGEGSWLTVV.

The table lists this clone with a count of one. V is TRBV7-8 and J is TRBJ2-7; TRBD1 matches 10 bases. Losses at the gene ends were 6 bases for V and 3 bases for J; bases not matched to a gene: 2. The CDR3 extends over 13 amino acids. Germline V gene lookup returns CDR1 SGHVS and CDR2 FQNEAQ. CDR3 DNA: TGTGCCAGCAGAGGGGACAGGGGCTACGAGCAGTACTTC. Its protein product is CASRGDRGYEQYF. The variable domain in full, with the rest retrieved from reference TRBV7-8 and TRBJ2-7, is GAGVSQSPRYKVAKRGQDVALRCDPISGHVSLFWYQQALGQGPEFLTYFQNEAQLDKSGLPSDRFFAERPEGSVSTLKIQRTQQEDSAVYLCASRGDRGYEQYFGPGTRLTVT.

The chain recombines TRBV10-3 with TRBJ2-3; 10 nucleotides align to TRBD2. The CDR3 extends over 17 amino acids. Per the germline V gene, CDR1 is ENHRY and CDR2 is SYGVKD. V shed 3 bases, J shed 6 bases, and the junction held 12 bases outside the gene matches. CDR3 sequence reads: CAISEEVAGGFRDTQYF. The CDR3, as DNA: TGTGCCATCAGTGAAGAGGTAGCGGGAGGCTTCCGTGATACGCAGTATTTT.

CDR3 coding DNA: TGTGCCTGGAGTAACCCTACACTAGCGGGGGACACCTACAATGAGCAGTTCTTC. Translating gives CAWSNPTLAGDTYNEQFF. The chain couples TRBV30 to TRBJ2-1; 11 bases match TRBD2. Germline V CDR1 and CDR2: GTSNPN, SVGIG (reference sequence). The CDR3 extends over 18 amino acids. V gave up 2 bases and J gave up 2 bases; unmatched junction bases: 11.